These T cell receptor beta chains were read from a single sample in a study of T cells in Graves' hyperthyroidism and ophthalmopathy. MiXCR, run by TCRdb on the multiplex PCR reads, gives a single entry per CDR3 protein. The data show about 500,000 distinct CDR3 sequences, with 15% to 20% seen just once and 25% to 30% held by the top ten. The specimen sequenced was blood. These receptors were collected from a woman aged 25 to 39 with Graves' ophthalmopathy. CDR3s include the opening cysteine and the closing phenylalanine or tryptophan. The D gene is left open where the match is weak.

d_gene	j_gene	v_gene	CDR3aa
TRBD2	TRBJ2-3	TRBV7-2	CASSLVDTSSGITDTQYF
TRBD2	TRBJ2-2	TRBV19	CASSRDKLAGLNTGELFF
TRBD1	TRBJ2-1	TRBV28	CASTSDRGNEQFF
NA	TRBJ2-1	TRBV20-1	CSARNPSNNEQFF
NA	TRBJ1-5	TRBV6-1	CASRPRGRTYSNQPQHF
NA	TRBJ2-7	TRBV7-8	CASSLTEVGYEQYF
NA	TRBJ2-7	TRBV20-1	CSARVQSFYEQYF
TRBD1	TRBJ1-5	TRBV7-9	CASSLVQGGTSQNQPQHF
NA	TRBJ2-7	TRBV20-1	CSASQGNYGRDEQYF
TRBD2	TRBJ2-5	TRBV20-1	CSAPTSGRQETQYF
NA	TRBJ2-7	TRBV30	CAWGLGATTGEQYF
NA	TRBJ2-3	TRBV10-3	CAISEFKGGGTDTQYF
TRBD2	TRBJ2-5	TRBV2	CASSALAGGETQYF
NA	TRBJ2-7	TRBV25-1	CASSPRQGDYEQYF
TRBD2	TRBJ2-1	TRBV11-2	CAATSGRGNEQFF
TRBD2	TRBJ2-1	TRBV24-1	CATSDLGLAGVGEQFF
NA	TRBJ1-5	TRBV29-1	CSISRDVGQPQHF